The present T cell receptor beta chain was sequenced within a study of blood T cell repertoires in COVID-19. Whole-study context: COVID-19 samples, acute and convalescent, were from the United States, Italy and Spain. Sources were T cells, B-cell-depleted T cells, or PBMCs; the material itself was cDNA or gDNA.

Germline V gives CDR1 MRHNA, CDR2 SNTAGT. With 3 bases clipped from V and 2 bases from J, the junction kept 4 bases outside the gene matches. The CDR3 covers 15 residues. This clone was counted ten times or more. Per the study methods: Amplified reference gene primers provided the basis for estimating nucleated cell counts. Method: immunoSEQ multiplex PCR; TCRdb's copy keeps in-frame clones and lacks some. That table is the source of V, J and clone size, and D and trimming were worked out from the DNA. Of about 49,000 clones listed, about 63% are singletons. The rearrangement links TRBV6-4 to TRBJ2-3; 8 bases line up with TRBD1. This clonotype was obtained from a woman aged 70-85 years with acute or convalescent COVID-19. Sequencing was done on a sample of peripheral blood. The chain's CDR3 is CASSEGDRHTDTQYF. The DNA for the CDR3 is TGTGCCAGCAGTGAAGGGGACAGGCACACAGATACGCAGTATTTT.